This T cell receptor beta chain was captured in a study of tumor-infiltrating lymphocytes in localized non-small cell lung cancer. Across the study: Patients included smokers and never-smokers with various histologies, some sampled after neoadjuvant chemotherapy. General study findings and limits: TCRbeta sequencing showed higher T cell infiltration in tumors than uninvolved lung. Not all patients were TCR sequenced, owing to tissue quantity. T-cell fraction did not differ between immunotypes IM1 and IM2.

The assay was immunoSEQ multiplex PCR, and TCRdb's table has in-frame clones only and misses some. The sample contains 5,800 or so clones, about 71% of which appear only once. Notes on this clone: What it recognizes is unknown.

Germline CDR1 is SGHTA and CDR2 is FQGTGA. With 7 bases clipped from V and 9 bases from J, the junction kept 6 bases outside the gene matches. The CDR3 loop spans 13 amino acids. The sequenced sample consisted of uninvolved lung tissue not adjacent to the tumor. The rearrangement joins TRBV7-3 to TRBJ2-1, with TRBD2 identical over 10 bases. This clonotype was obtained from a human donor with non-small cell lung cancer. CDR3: CASTLAGAGEQFF. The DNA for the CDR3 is TGTGCCAGCACCCTAGCGGGAGCGGGTGAGCAGTTCTTC.